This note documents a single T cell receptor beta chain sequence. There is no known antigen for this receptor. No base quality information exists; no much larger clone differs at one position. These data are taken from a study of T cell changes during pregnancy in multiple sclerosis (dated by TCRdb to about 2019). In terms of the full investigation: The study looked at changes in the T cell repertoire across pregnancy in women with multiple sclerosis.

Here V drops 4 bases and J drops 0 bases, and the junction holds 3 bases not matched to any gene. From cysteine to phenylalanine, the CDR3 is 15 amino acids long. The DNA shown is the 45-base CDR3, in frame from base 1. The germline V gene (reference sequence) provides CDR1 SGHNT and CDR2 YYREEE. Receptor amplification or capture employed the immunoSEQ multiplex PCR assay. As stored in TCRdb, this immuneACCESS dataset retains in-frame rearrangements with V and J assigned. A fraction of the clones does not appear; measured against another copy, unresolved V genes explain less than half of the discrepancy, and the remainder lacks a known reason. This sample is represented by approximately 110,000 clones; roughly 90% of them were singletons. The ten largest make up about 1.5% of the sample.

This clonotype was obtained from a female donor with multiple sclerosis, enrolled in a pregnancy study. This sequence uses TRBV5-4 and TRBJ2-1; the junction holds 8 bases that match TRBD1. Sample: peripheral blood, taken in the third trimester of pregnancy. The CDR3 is CASSPTGGSYNEQFF. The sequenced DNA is TGTGCCAGCAGCCCTACAGGGGGCTCCTACAATGAGCAGTTCTTC. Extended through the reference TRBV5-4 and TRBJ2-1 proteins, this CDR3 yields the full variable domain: ETGVTQSPTHLIKTRGQQVTLRCSSQSGHNTVSWYQQALGQGPQFIFQYYREEENGRGNFPPRFSGLQFPNYSSELNVNALELDDSALYLCASSPTGGSYNEQFFGPGTRLTVL.